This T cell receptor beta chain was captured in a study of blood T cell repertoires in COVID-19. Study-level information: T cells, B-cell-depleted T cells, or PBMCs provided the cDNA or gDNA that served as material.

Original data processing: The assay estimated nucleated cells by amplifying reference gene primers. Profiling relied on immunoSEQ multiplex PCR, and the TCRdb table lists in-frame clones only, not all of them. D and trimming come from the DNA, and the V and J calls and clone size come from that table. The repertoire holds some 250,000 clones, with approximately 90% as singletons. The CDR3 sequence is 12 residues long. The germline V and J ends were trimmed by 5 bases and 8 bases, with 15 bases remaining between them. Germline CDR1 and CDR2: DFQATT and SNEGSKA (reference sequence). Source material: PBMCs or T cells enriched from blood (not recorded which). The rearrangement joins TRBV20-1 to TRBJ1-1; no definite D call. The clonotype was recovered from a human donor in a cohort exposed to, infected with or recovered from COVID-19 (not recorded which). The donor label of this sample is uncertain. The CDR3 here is CSARDAGLEAFF. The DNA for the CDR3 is TGCAGTGCTCGTGATGCGGGTCTCGAAGCTTTCTTT.